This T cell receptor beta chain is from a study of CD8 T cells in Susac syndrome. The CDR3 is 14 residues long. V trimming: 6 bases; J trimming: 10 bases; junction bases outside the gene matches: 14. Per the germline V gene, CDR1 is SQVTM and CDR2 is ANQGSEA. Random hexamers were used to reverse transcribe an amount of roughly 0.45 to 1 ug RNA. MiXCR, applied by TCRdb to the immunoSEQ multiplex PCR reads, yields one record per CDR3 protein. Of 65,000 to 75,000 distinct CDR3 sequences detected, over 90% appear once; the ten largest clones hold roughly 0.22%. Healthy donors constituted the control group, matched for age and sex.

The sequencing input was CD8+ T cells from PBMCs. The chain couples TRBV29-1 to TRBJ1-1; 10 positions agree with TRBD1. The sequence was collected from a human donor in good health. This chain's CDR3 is CSVGGTGAPDGAFF. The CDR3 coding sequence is TGCAGCGTAGGGGGGACAGGGGCTCCAGACGGAGCTTTCTTT.